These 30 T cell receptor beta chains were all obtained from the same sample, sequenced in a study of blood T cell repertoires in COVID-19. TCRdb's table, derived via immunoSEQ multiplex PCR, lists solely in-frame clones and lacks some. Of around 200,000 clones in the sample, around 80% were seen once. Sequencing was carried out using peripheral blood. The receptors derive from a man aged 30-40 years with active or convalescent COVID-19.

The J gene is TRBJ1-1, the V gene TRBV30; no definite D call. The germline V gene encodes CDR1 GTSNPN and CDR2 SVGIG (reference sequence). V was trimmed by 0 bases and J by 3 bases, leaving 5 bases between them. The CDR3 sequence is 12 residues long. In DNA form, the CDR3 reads TGTGCCTGGAGTGTACTGGACACTGAAGCTTTCTTT. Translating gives CAWSVLDTEAFF.

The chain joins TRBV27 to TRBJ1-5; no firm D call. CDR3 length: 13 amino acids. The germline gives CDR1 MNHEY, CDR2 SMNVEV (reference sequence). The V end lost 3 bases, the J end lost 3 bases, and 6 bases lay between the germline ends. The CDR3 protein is CASSFRVNQPQHF. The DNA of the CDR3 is TGTGCCAGCAGTTTTAGAGTCAATCAGCCCCAGCATTTT.

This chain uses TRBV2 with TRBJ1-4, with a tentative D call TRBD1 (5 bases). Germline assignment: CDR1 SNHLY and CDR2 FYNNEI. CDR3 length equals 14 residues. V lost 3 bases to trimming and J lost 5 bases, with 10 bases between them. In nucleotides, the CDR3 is TGTGCCAGCAGTGATAGACGGACAAATGAAAAACTGTTTTTT. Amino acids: CASSDRRTNEKLFF.

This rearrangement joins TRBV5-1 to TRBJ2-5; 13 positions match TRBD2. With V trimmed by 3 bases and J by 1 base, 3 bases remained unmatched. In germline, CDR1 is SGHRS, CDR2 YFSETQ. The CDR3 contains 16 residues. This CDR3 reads CASSYGLAGAQETQYF. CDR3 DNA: TGCGCCAGCAGCTACGGACTAGCGGGGGCCCAAGAGACCCAGTACTTC.

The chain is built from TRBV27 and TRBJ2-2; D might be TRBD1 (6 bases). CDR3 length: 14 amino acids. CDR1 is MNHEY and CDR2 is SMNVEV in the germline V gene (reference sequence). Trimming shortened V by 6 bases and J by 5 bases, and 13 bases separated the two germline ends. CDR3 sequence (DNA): TGTGCCAGCAGCCTCAGGGGAAAAACCGGGGAGCTGTTTTTT. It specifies CASSLRGKTGELFF.

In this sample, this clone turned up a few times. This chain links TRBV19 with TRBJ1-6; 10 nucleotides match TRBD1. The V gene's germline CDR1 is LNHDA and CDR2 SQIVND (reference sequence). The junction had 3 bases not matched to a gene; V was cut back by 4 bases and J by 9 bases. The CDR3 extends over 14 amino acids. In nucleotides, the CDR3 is TGTGCCAGTAGTACGACAGGGGGCGCTTCACCCCTCCACTTT. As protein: CASSTTGGASPLHF.

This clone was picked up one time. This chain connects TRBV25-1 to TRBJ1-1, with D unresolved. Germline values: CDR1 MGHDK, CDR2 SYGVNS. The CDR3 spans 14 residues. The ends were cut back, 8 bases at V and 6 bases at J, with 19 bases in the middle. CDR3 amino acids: CASQNNVLSSEAFF. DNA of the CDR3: TGTGCCAGCCAGAACAACGTATTGTCGTCTGAAGCTTTCTTT.

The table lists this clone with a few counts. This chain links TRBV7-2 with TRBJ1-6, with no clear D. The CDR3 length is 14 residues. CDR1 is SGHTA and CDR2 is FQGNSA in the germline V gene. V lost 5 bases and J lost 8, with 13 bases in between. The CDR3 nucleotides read TGTGCCAGCAGCCTTATCCGCGGAGATTCACCCCTCCACTTT. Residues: CASSLIRGDSPLHF.

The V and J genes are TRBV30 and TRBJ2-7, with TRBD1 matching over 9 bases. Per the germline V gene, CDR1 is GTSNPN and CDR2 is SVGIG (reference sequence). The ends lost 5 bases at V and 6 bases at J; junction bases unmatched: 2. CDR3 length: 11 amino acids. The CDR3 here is CAWGTGPEQYV. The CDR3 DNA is TGTGCCTGGGGGACAGGGCCCGAGCAGTACGTC.

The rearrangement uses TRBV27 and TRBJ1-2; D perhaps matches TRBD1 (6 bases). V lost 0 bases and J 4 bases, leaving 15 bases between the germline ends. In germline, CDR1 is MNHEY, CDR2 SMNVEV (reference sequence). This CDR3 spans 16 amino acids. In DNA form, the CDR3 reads TGTGCCAGCAGTTTATCGATACAGGGCCTCCCCTATGGCTACACCTTC. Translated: CASSLSIQGLPYGYTF.

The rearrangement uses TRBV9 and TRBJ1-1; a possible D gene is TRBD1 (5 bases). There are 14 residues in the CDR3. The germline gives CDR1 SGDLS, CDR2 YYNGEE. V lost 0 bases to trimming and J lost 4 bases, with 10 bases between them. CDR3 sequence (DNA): TGTGCCAGCAGCGTAGCTTACCAGGGCACTGAAGCTTTCTTT. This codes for CASSVAYQGTEAFF.

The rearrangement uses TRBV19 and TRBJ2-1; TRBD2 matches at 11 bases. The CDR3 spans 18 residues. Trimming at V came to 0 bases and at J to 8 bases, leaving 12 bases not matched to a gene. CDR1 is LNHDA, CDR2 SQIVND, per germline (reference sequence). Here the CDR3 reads CASSIENSGGARGDEQFF. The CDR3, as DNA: TGTGCCAGTAGTATAGAGAATAGCGGGGGGGCCCGGGGCGATGAGCAGTTCTTC.

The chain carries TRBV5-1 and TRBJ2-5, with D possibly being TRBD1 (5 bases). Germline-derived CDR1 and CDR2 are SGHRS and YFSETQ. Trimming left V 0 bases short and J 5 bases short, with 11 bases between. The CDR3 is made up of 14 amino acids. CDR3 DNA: TGCGCCAGCAGCTTGGTGGCAGGGTCGGAGACCCAGTACTTC. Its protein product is CASSLVAGSETQYF.

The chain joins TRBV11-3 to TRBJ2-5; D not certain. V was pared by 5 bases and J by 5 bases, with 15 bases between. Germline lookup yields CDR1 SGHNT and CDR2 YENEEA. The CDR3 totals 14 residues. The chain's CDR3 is CASSPLGSEETQYF. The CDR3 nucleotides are TGTGCCAGCAGCCCACTTGGATCGGAGGAGACCCAGTACTTC.

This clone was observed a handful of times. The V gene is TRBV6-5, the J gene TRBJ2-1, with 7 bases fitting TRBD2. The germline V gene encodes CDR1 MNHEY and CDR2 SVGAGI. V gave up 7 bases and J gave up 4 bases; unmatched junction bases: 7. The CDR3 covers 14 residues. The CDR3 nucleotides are TGTGCCAGCACCCAAAGCGGGACGTACAATGAGCAGTTCTTC. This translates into CASTQSGTYNEQFF.

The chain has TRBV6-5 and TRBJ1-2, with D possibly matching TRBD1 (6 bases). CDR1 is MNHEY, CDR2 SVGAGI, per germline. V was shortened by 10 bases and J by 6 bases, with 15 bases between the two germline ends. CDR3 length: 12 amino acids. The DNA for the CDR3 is TGTGCCATCGGGACACTGCAGGATGGCTACACCTTC. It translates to CAIGTLQDGYTF.

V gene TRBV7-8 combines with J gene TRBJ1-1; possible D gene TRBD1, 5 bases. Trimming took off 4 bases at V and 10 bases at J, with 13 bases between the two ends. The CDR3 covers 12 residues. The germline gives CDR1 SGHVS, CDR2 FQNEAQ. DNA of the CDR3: TGTGCCAGCAGCTACACGGGGGTGGGAGCTTTCTTT. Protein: CASSYTGVGAFF.

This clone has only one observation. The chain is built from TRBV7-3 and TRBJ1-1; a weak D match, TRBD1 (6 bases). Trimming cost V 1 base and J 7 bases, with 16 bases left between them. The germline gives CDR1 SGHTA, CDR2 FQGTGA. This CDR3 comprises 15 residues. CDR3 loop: CASSLNGRGIVEAFF. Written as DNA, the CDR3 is TGTGCCAGCAGCTTAAACGGCAGGGGTATTGTTGAAGCTTTCTTT.

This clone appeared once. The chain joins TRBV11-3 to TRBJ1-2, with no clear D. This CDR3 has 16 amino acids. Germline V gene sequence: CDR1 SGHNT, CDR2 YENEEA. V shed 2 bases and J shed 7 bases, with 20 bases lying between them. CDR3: CASSLHFREPSRGYTF. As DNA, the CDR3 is TGTGCCAGCAGCTTACATTTCCGGGAACCTTCACGTGGCTACACCTTC.

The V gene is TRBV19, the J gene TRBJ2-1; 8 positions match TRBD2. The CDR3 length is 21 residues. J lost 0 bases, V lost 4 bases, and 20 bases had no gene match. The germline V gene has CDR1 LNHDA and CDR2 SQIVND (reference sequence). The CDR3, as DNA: TGTGCCAGTAGTACCCCCCTGCCTCAGCGGGGGTGGGGAAGCTCCTACAATGAGCAGTTCTTC. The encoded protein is CASSTPLPQRGWGSSYNEQFF.

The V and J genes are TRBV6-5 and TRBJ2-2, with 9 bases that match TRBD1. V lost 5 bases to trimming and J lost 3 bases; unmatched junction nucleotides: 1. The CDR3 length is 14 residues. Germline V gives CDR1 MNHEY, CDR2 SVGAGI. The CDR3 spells CASSRTGDTGELFF. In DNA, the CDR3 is TGTGCCAGCAGTCGGACAGGGGACACCGGGGAGCTGTTTTTT.

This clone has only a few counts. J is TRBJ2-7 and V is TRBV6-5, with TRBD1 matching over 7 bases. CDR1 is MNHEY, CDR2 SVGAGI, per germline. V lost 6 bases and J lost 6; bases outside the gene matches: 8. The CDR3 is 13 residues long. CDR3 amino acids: CASSPRAGGEQYV. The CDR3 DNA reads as TGTGCCAGCAGCCCGAGGGCAGGGGGCGAGCAGTACGTC.

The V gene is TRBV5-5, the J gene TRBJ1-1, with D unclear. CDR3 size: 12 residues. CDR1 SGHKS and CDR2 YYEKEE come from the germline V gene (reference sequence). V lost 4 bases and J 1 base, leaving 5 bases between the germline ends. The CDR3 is CASSPSNTEAFF. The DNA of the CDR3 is TGTGCCAGCAGCCCCTCGAACACTGAAGCTTTCTTT.

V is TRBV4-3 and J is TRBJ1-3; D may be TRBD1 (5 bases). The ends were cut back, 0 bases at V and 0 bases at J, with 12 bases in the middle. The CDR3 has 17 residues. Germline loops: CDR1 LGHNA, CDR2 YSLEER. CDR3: CASSQEQTAYSGNTIYF. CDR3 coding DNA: TGCGCCAGCAGCCAAGAACAGACAGCTTACTCTGGAAACACCATATATTTT.

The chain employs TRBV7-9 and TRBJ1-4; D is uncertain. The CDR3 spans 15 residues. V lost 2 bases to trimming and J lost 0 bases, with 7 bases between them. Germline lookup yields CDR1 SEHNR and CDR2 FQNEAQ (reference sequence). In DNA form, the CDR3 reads TGTGCCAGCAGCTTAAGACTCACAACTAATGAAAAACTGTTTTTT. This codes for CASSLRLTTNEKLFF.

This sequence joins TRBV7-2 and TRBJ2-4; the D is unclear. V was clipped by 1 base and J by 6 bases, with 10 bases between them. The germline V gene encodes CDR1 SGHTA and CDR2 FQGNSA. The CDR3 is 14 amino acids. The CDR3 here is CASSLGIGGNIQYF. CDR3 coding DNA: TGTGCCAGCAGCTTAGGGATCGGCGGAAACATTCAGTACTTC.

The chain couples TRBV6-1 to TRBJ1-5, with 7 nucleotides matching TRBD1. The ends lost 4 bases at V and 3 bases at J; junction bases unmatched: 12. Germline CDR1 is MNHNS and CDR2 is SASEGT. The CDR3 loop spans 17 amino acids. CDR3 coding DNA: TGTGCCAGCAGTGCCGACAGGGACTTAACGTTCAATCAGCCCCAGCATTTT. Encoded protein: CASSADRDLTFNQPQHF.

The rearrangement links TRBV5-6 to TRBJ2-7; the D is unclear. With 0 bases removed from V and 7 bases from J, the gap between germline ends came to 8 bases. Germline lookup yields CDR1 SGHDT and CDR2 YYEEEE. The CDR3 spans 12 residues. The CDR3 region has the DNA TGTGCCAGCAGCTTGGTTCGAGCAGAGCAGTACTTC. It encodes CASSLVRAEQYF.

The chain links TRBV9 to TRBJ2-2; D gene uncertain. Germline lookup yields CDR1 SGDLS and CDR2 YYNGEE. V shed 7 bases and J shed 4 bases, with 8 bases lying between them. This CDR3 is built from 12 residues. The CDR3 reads CASCSSTGELFF. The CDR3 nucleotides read TGTGCCAGCTGTTCGTCCACCGGGGAGCTGTTTTTT. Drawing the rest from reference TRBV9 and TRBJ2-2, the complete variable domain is DSGVTQTPKHLITATGQRVTLRCSPRSGDLSVYWYQQSLDQGLQFLIQYYNGEERAKGNILERFSAQQFPDLHSELNLSSLELGDSALYFCASCSSTGELFFGEGSRLTVL.

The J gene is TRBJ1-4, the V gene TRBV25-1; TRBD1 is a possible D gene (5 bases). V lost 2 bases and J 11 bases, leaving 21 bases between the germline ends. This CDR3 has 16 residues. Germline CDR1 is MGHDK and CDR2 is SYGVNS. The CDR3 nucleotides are TGTGCCAGCAGTGAACCGGTCGGGGGGGGTGGAGTTAAACTGTTTTTT. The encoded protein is CASSEPVGGGGVKLFF.